Listed here is a single T cell receptor (beta chain). This clonotype came up many times. Its specific antigen is unknown. Base qualities are not provided; no much larger clone lies one nucleotide away. Ophthalmopathy patients had moderately to severely active disease, Clinical Activity Score of at least 3, NOSPECS grade of at least 4, and duration under 3 months. Patients with uncontrolled infections, other autoimmune diseases, pregnancy or lactation were excluded. Clinical symptoms, serum thyroxine and TRAb, thyroid ultrasound, and orbital computed tomography formed the basis for the diagnoses. Ficoll-Paque density gradient centrifugation was used to isolate PBMCs from 8 to 10 ml of fresh peripheral blood. Total RNA was extracted using Trizol reagent, and RNA quality was assessed on an Agilent 2100 Bioanalyzer. The TCR beta CDR3 regions were amplified from the RNA transcripts. For the first round of RT-PCR on the TCR CDR3, the HTBI primer set was used together with the Qiagen OneStep RT-PCR kit. The libraries were constructed in a second round of multiplex PCR and then size-selected and purified. Paired-end sequencing of the libraries was performed with 100 bp reads on an Illumina HiSeq2000. On the authors' methods: SOAPnuke was used to process the raw data, removing reads that contained adapters or uncalled bases, had a mean Phred below 15, or lacked an exact match to the constant primer or identifier. COPE v1.2.5 was used to merge high-quality paired reads, and clonotypes were defined as unique nucleotide sequences. MiTCR v1.1 was used to align the clonotypes against IMGT TRBV, TRBD and TRBJ reference segments. The analysis was restricted to V-J combinations with a frequency above 0.0001, which together covered approximately 99% of the repertoires. The TCS score was defined as the ratio of F50 (clonal expansion) to E x V (chaos), calculated using BLOSUM62-based TCRdist between CDR3 peptides within each V-J. Welch's t-statistics and random forest reduced roughly 530 V-J features to roughly 13, which were used in a naive Bayes classifier (R e1071). TCRdb handled the public reads itself, with Q25 trimming in fastp and clone calling in MiXCR, and kept productive beta chains. Rows are combined by CDR3 protein, so each entry shows the most common genes and DNA. These V and J calls originate from TCRdb's pipeline instead of the authors' own analysis. The sample table lists around 490,000 distinct CDR3 sequences, 15% to 20% of them with a count of one. The top ten hold 47% of the sample.

This specimen belongs to a study of T cells in Graves' hyperthyroidism and ophthalmopathy (dated by TCRdb to between 2018 and 2021). With respect to the entire study: Peripheral blood samples were taken at the time of initial diagnosis, prior to any treatment. An independent validation cohort of under 20 hyperthyroidism patients and 15 or so patients who later progressed to ophthalmopathy tested prospective prediction of ophthalmopathy. After sampling, hyperthyroidism patients received methimazole starting at 30 mg daily, and ophthalmopathy patients received high-dose intravenous methylprednisolone. TCR V-J signatures able to tell the groups apart were searched for in a discovery cohort of 100 or so patients, of whom fewer than 45 had Graves' ophthalmopathy and roughly 59 had stable Graves' hyperthyroidism. The approximately 100 discovery patients were divided at random into training and test sets in a 7:3 ratio. In six Graves' hyperthyroidism patients, the study also compared T-cell repertoires from thyroid tissue with T-cell repertoires from blood. The paper reports TCR Vbeta CDR3 sequencing of some 140 peripheral blood samples: under 45 ophthalmopathy, some 80 hyperthyroidism and some 17 progressor patients. Broad study findings and their caveats: During validation, the model predicted progression to ophthalmopathy a median of roughly six months ahead of onset, with almost 71% sensitivity and roughly 75% specificity. No statistical method was used to fix the sample size in advance, and group allocation was not hidden from the investigators. Most expanded thyroid clonotypes (frequency above 0.001) were also detected in blood, suggesting blood repertoires may reflect thyroid immune responses. A 13 V-J signature model separated ophthalmopathy from stable hyperthyroidism, with approximately 87% sensitivity and 81.08% specificity in cross-validation and 80%/75% in testing.

Per the germline V gene, SGHAT is the CDR1 and FQNNGV is the CDR2. The CDR3, cysteine through phenylalanine, is 13 amino acids long. Only CDR3 DNA remains: 39 bases, in frame from the first base. V was cut back by 6 bases and J by 0 bases, leaving a gap of 6 bases between them. This clonotype originated in a man aged 40-49 years with Graves' ophthalmopathy. Sequencing used blood. The chain links TRBV11-2 with TRBJ1-3; the D gene is unclear. The DNA is TGTGCCAGCAGATTGAGCTCTGGAAACACCATATATTTT. This is translated as CASRLSSGNTIYF.